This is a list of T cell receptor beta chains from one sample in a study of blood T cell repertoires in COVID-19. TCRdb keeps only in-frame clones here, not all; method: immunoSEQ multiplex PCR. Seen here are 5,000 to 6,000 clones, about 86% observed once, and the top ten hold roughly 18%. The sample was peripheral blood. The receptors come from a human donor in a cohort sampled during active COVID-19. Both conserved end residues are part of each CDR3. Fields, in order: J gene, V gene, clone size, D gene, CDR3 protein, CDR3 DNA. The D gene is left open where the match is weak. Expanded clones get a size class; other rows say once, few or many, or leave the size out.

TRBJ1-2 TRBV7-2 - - CASSLALLIDGYTF TGTGCCAGCAGCTTAGCTCTTCTAATAGATGGCTACACCTTC
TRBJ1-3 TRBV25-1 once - CATLKPGSGNTIYF TGTGCCACCCTAAAGCCCGGCTCTGGAAACACCATATATTTT
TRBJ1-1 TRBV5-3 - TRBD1 CARSLMSVDRASVCTEAFF TGTGCCAGAAGCCTGATGTCGGTAGACAGGGCTAGTGTTTGCACTGAAGCTTTCTTT
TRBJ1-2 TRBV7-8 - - CASSPHRDGYTF TGTGCCAGCAGCCCCCACAGGGACGGCTACACCTTC
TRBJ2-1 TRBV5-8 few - CASSWNNGVF TGTGCCAGCAGCTGGAATAACGGAGTCTTC
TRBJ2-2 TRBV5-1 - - CASSARVGSSGELFF TGCGCCAGCAGCGCCAGGGTTGGATCTTCCGGGGAGCTGTTTTTT
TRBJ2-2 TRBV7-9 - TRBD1 CASSLRTGTTGELFF TGTGCCAGCAGCTTAAGGACAGGGACCACCGGGGAGCTGTTTTTT
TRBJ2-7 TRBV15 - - CATSRDPRTSGVSEQYF TGTGCCACCAGCAGAGACCCGAGGACCTCGGGGGTGAGCGAGCAGTACTTC
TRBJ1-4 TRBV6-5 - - CASSPLAGGNEKLFF TGTGCCAGCAGCCCCCTGGCAGGTGGGAATGAAAAACTGTTTTTT
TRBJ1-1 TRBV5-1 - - CASSPDGWTMNTEAFF TGCGCCAGCAGCCCGGACGGATGGACTATGAACACTGAAGCTTTCTTT
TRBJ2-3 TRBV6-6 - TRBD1 CASSPSKTGDSTDTQYF TGTGCCAGCAGTCCGTCCAAGACAGGGGACAGCACAGATACGCAGTATTTT
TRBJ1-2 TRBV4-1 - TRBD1 CASSPTGSNYGYTF TGCGCCAGCAGCCCGACAGGGTCGAACTATGGCTACACCTTC
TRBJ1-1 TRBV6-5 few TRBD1 CASSNPGQGGTEAFF TGTGCCAGCAGTAATCCGGGACAGGGCGGCACTGAAGCTTTCTTT
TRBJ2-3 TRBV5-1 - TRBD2 CASSPEWGGADTQYF TGCGCCAGCAGCCCGGAGTGGGGGGGAGCAGATACGCAGTATTTT
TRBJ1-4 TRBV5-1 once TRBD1 CASSLAGTGDEKLFF TGCGCCAGCAGCTTGGCCGGGACAGGGGACGAAAAACTGTTTTTT
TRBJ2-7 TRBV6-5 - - CASSYFRGYEQYF TGTGCCAGCAGTTACTTCCGGGGGTACGAGCAGTACTTC
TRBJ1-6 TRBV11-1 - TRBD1 CASSLAPQGRSNSPLHF TGTGCCAGCAGCTTAGCCCCACAGGGGCGGTCTAATTCACCCCTCCACTTT
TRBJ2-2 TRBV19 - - CASSIVPGAGELFF TGTGCCAGTAGTATAGTCCCAGGGGCCGGGGAGCTGTTTTTT
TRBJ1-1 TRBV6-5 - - CASSYSRGTGMTEAFF TGTGCCAGCAGTTACTCTAGAGGCACAGGGATGACTGAAGCTTTCTTT
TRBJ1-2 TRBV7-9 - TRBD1 CASSSQGARGHGYTF TGTGCCAGCAGCTCCCAGGGTGCTAGGGGGCATGGCTACACCTTC
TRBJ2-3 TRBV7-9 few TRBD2 CASSSSSGATDTQYF TGTGCCAGCAGCTCGTCTAGCGGGGCCACAGATACGCAGTATTTT
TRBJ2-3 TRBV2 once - CASSVGQGSDTQYF TGTGCCAGCAGTGTCGGGCAGGGTTCGGATACGCAGTATTTT
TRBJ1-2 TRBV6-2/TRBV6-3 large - CASSYAAGGYTF TGTGCCAGCAGTTACGCTGCCGGGGGCTACACCTTC
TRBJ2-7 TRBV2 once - CASSDRGNLYEQYF TGTGCCAGCAGTGATAGGGGGAACCTCTACGAGCAGTACTTC
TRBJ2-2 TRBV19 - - CASSIAQGRTGELFF TGTGCCAGTAGTATCGCACAGGGTCGGACCGGGGAGCTGTTTTTT
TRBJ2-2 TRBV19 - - CASSSTWGDGNTGELFF TGTGCCAGTAGTTCTACCTGGGGAGACGGGAACACCGGGGAGCTGTTTTTT
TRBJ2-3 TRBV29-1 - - CSVPTRNTQYF TGCAGCGTTCCCACCAGAAATACGCAGTATTTT
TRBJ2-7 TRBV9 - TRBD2 CASSVGGAGGAYEQYF TGTGCCAGCAGCGTAGGAGGAGCGGGGGGGGCGTACGAGCAGTACTTC
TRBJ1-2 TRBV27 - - CASSFIGGNYGYTF TGTGCCAGCAGTTTCATCGGCGGTAACTATGGCTACACCTTC
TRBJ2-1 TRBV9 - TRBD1 CASSPFPGTDYNEQFF TGTGCCAGCAGCCCCTTTCCGGGGACAGATTACAATGAGCAGTTCTTC
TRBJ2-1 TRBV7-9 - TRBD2 CASSPKRGPPYNEQFF TGTGCCAGCAGCCCCAAGCGGGGCCCTCCCTACAATGAGCAGTTCTTC
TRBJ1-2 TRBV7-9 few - CASSLQAAHYGYTF TGTGCCAGCAGCTTACAGGCCGCTCACTATGGCTACACCTTC
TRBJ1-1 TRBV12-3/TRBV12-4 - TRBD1 CASRGDSDTEAFF TGTGCCAGCAGGGGGGACAGCGACACTGAAGCTTTCTTT
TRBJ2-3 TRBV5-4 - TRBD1 CASSLGGTGGDTQYF TGTGCCAGCAGCTTGGGTGGCACAGGGGGAGATACGCAGTATTTT
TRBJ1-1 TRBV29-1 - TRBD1 CSVGTGFDTEAFF TGCAGCGTTGGGACAGGGTTTGACACTGAAGCTTTCTTT
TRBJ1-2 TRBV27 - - CASSLGGKRNGYTF TGTGCCAGCAGTTTAGGCGGCAAGAGGAATGGCTACACCTTC
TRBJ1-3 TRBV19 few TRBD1 CATRSTGVSGNTIYF TGTGCCACGAGGTCTACAGGGGTCTCTGGAAACACCATATATTTT
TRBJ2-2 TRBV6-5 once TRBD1 CASSRGQARGELFF TGTGCCAGCAGCCGGGGACAGGCTCGCGGGGAGCTGTTTTTT
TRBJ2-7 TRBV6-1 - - CASSELRSSYEQYF TGTGCCAGCAGTGAGTTACGGAGCTCCTACGAGCAGTACTTC
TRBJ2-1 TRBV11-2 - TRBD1 CASSRDRGGTNEQFF TGTGCCAGCAGCCGAGACAGGGGCGGGACCAATGAGCAGTTCTTC
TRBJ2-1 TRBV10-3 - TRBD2 CAIESGGPHSEQFF TGTGCCATCGAGAGCGGGGGGCCTCACAGTGAGCAGTTCTTC
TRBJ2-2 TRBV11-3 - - CASSRGPTGELFF TGTGCCAGCAGCCGAGGGCCCACCGGGGAGCTGTTTTTT
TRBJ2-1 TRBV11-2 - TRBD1 CASSPDDRGPPIEQFF TGTGCCAGCAGCCCTGATGACAGGGGCCCCCCTATTGAGCAGTTCTTC
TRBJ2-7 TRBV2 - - CASSEVGEDEQYF TGTGCCAGCAGTGAAGTCGGGGAGGACGAGCAGTACTTC
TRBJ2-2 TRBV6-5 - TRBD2 CASSLTLADPGELFF TGTGCCAGCAGCTTAACCCTAGCGGATCCCGGGGAGCTGTTTTTT
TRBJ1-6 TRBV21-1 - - CASSKAGQGGNSPLHF TGTGCCAGCAGCAAGGCAGGACAGGGCGGGAATTCACCCCTCCACTTT
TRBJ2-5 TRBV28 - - CASSRRGAGETQYF TGTGCCAGCAGTCGCAGGGGGGCGGGAGAGACCCAGTACTTC
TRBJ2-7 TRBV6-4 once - CASSDPRKLYPPYEQYF TGTGCCAGCAGTGACCCCAGGAAACTTTACCCCCCTTACGAGCAGTACTTC
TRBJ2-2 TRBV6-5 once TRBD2 CASNRLAGSTGELFF TGTGCCAGCAACCGACTAGCGGGGTCGACCGGGGAGCTGTTTTTT
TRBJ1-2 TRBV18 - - CASSPTAGYYGYTF TGTGCCAGCTCACCAACGGCAGGGTACTATGGCTACACCTTC
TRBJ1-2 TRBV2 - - CASRNRVDYGYTF TGTGCCAGCAGAAACAGGGTGGACTATGGCTACACCTTC
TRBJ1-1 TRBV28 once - CASEDPDTEAFF TGTGCCAGCGAGGATCCAGATACTGAAGCTTTCTTT
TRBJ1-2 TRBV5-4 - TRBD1 CASSTGTVLYGYTF TGTGCCAGCAGCACCGGGACAGTCCTCTATGGCTACACCTTC